The rows below give T cell receptor beta chains drawn from one sample of a study of vaccination and CD4 T cells after COVID-19. TCRdb used MiXCR to reprocess the PCR reads, holding one entry per CDR3 protein. The sample has about 21,000 distinct CDR3 sequences; about 42% are singletons. These receptors have no known antigen. This sample comprised CD4+ T cells from blood, cultured in vitro, obtained before SARS-CoV-2 vaccination. All receptors derive from a human donor who received a COVID-19 vaccine. The CDR3 runs from the conserved cysteine through the conserved F or W.

>TRBV30|TRBJ2-5
CAWELGQETQYF
>TRBV6-1|TRBJ1-1
CASTPGVGNTEAFF
>TRBV19|TRBJ1-1
CASSIDRAVNTEAFF
>TRBV30|TRBJ2-3
CAWSVSVGTQYF
>TRBV2|TRBJ1-6
CASSGGQGRWGPLHF
>TRBV19|TRBJ2-3
CASKLTWVADTQYF
>TRBV20-1|TRBJ2-5
CSATVNRGGVETQYF
>TRBV19|TRBJ2-3
CASSIGQGGGDTQYF
>TRBV6-4|TRBJ1-1
CASSQGVNTEAFF
>TRBV11-3|TRBJ1-2
CASSTPNRDGYTF
>TRBV19|TRBJ1-5
CASSIQREGGPQHF
>TRBV24-1|TRBJ2-3
CATSDTGTATSTDTQYF
>TRBV27|TRBJ1-5
CASSFSQGARSNQPQHF
>TRBV20-1|TRBJ2-5
CSAFDRTRGETQYF
>TRBV7-3|TRBJ2-2
CASSEQGPNTGELFF
>TRBV20-1|TRBJ2-1
CSAQHRAGIGEQFF
>TRBV6-1|TRBJ2-1
CASSEGPSSYNEQFF
>TRBV6-1|TRBJ2-2
CASSRTGIAGELFF
>TRBV19|TRBJ1-1
CASSVGPGTVMNTEAFF
>TRBV12-3/TRBV12-4|TRBJ2-3
CASSLSGGTDTQYF
>TRBV12-3/TRBV12-4|TRBJ1-1
CASSFQWGNTEAFF
>TRBV11-3|TRBJ1-1
CASSLEGTAFSSTEAFF
>TRBV6-1|TRBJ1-1
CASSARGVETEAFF
>TRBV5-1|TRBJ2-7
CASSPGTSDEQYF
>TRBV5-1|TRBJ1-6
CASSLGPSGDSPLHF
>TRBV6-1|TRBJ1-6
CASSERLTGINSPLHF
>TRBV6-1|TRBJ1-4
CASSGTRGFNEKLFF
>TRBV7-9|TRBJ2-5
CASSARRDKAQQETQYF
>TRBV5-4|TRBJ2-3
CASSLRRGGASTDTQYF
>TRBV12-3/TRBV12-4|TRBJ2-3
CASSLVAVHTDTQYF